The present TCR beta chain was sequenced within a study of T cell repertoires in cytomegalovirus infection. Background on the study: The study used recently identified HLA-C-restricted and well-studied HLA-B-restricted CMV epitopes. Public TCR beta signatures indicated both CMV infection and matching HLA type. Points from the study as a whole: The ex vivo response was dominated by HLA-C-restricted CMV-specific TCR beta clonotypes. Carriage of CMV together with the relevant HLA was identifiable through cumulative public TCR beta family frequency.

Via MiXCR, TCRdb re-called the reads, giving one row per CDR3 protein. The data hold about 770,000 distinct CDR3 sequences, with under 35% observed a single time. V dropped 0 bases and J dropped 4 bases, with 12 bases sitting between them. This CDR3 spans 15 amino acids. Germline lookup yields CDR1 MGHRA and CDR2 YSYEKL. To note about this clonotype: Its target is not known.

The chain employs TRBV4-1 and TRBJ1-1, with D tentatively TRBD1 (5 bases). The source was cultured CD8+ T cells from PBMCs, collected from culture after CMV antigen stimulation. This clonotype originated in a human donor in good health (CMV status not recorded). Some clones in this sample may be carry-over from other donors' samples. This CDR3 is CASSQEPFGGTEAFF. CDR3 coding DNA: TGCGCCAGCAGCCAAGAACCATTCGGGGGCACTGAAGCTTTCTTT.